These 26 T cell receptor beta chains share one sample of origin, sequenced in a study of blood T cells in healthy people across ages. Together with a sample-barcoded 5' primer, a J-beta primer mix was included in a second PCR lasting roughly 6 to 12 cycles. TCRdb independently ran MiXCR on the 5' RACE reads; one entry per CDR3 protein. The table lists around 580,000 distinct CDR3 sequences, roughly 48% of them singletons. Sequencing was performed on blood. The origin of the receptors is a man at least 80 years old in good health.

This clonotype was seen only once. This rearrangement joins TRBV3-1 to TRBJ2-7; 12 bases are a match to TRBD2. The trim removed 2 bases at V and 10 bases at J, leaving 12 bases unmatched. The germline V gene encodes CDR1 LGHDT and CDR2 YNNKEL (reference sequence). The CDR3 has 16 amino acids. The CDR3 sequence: CASSQRQDRLAGVQYF. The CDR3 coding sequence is TGTGCCAGCAGCCAAAGACAGGATAGACTAGCGGGAGTCCAGTACTTC.

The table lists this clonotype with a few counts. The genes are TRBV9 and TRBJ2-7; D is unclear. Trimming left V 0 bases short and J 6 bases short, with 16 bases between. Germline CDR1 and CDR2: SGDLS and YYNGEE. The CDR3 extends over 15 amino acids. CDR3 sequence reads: CASSVDGRSSSEQYF. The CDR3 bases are TGTGCCAGCAGCGTAGATGGTAGGAGTTCGTCCGAGCAGTACTTC.

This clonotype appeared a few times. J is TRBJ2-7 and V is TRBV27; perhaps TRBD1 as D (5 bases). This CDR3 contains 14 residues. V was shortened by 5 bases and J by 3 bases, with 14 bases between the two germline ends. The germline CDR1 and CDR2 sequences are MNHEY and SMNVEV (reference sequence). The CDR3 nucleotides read TGTGCCAGCAGTCCCACGGACACCTACTACGAGCAGTACTTC. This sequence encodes CASSPTDTYYEQYF.

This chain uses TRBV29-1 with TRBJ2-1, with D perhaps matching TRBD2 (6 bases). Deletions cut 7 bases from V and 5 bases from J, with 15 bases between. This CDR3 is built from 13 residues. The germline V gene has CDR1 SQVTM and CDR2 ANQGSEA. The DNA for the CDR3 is TGCAGCGCCGGCGGCGGGGTTGACAATGAGCAGTTCTTC. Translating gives CSAGGGVDNEQFF.

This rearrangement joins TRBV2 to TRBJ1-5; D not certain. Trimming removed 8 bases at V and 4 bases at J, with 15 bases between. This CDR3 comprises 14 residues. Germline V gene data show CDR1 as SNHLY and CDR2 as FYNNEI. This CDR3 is CASRTGVENQPQHF. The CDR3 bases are TGTGCCAGCCGGACCGGGGTGGAGAATCAGCCCCAGCATTTT.

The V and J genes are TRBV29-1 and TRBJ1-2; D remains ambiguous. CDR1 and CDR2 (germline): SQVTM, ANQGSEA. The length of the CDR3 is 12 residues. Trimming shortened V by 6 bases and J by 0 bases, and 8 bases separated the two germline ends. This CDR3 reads CSVGVTNYGYTF. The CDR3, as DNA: TGCAGCGTCGGCGTAACTAACTATGGCTACACCTTC.

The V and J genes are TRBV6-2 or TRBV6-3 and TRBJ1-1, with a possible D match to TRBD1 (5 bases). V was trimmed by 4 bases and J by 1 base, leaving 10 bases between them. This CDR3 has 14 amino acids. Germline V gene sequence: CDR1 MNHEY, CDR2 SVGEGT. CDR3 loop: CASSWFRANTEAFF. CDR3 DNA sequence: TGTGCCAGCAGTTGGTTCAGGGCGAACACTGAAGCTTTCTTT.

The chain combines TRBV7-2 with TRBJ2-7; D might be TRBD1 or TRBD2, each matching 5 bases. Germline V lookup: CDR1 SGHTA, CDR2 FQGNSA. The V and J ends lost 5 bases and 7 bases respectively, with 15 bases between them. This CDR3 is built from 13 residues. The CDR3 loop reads CASSPGRVSEQYF. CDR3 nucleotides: TGTGCCAGCAGCCCGGGACGGGTCTCAGAGCAGTACTTC.

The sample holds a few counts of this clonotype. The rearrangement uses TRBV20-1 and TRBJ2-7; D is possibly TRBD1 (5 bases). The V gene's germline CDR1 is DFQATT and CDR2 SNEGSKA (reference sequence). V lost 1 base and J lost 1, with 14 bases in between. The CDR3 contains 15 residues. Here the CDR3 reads CSARGTPGMSYEQYF. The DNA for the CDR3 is TGCAGTGCTAGAGGAACCCCAGGGATGTCCTACGAGCAGTACTTC.

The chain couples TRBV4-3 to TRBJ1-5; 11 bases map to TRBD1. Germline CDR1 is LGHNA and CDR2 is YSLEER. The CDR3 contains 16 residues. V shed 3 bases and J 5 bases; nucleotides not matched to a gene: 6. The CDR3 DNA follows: TGCGCCAGCAGCCAGGGGACAGGGGGGCCGGATCAGCCCCAGCATTTT. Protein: CASSQGTGGPDQPQHF.

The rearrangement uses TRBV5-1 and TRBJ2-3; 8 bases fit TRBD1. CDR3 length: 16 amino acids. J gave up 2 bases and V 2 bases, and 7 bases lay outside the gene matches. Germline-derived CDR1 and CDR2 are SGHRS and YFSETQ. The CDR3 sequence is CASSLEGQDDTDTQYF. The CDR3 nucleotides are TGCGCCAGCAGCTTAGAGGGACAGGACGACACAGATACGCAGTATTTT.

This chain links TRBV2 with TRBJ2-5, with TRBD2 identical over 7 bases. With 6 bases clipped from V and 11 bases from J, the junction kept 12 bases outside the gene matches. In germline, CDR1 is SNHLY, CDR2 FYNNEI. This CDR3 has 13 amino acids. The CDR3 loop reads CASRRELNNEQYF. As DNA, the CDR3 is TGTGCCAGCAGGCGGGAGTTAAACAATGAGCAGTACTTC.

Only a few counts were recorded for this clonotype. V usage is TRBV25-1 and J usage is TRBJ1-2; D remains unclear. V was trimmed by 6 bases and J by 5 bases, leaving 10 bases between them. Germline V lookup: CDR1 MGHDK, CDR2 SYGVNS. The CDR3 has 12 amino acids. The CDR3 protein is CASRPRRYGYTF. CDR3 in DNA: TGTGCCAGCAGACCAAGGAGGTATGGCTACACCTTC.

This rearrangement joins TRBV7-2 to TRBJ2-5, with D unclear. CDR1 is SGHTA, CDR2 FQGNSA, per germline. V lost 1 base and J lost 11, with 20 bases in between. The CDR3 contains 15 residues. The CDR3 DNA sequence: TGTGCCAGCAGCTTAGAGGCCACACTCTACAATGAGCAGTACTTC. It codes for CASSLEATLYNEQYF.

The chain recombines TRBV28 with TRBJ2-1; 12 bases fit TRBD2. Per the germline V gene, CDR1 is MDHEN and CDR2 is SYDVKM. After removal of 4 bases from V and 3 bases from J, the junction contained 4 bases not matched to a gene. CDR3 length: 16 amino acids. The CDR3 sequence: CASSSRTSGNYNEQFF. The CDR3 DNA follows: TGTGCCAGCAGTTCGCGGACTAGCGGGAACTACAATGAGCAGTTCTTC.

The CDR3 loop reads CASSFRSSGTRTYEQYF. CDR3 in DNA: TGTGCCAGCAGTTTCCGCTCCTCCGGGACACGTACCTACGAGCAGTACTTC. The genes are TRBV27 and TRBJ2-4, with D possibly TRBD1 on 6 matching bases. The last part of the DNA fits TRBJ2-7 better; the J call may be wrong. The germline V gene has CDR1 MNHEY and CDR2 SMNVEV (reference sequence). The CDR3 is made up of 17 amino acids.

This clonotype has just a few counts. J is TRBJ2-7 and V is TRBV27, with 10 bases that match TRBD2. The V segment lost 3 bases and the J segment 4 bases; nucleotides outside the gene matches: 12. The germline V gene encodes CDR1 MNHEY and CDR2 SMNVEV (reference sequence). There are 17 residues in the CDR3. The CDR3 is CASSFISGLAPSYEQYF. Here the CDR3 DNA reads TGTGCCAGCAGTTTCATTTCGGGACTAGCGCCGTCTTACGAGCAGTACTTC.

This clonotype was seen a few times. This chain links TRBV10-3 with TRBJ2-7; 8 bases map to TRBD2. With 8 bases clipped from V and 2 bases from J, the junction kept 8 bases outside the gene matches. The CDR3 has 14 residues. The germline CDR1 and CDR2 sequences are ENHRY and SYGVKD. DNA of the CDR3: TGTGCCATCGGAGACAGCGGGAGAACCTACGAGCAGTACTTC. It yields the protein CAIGDSGRTYEQYF.

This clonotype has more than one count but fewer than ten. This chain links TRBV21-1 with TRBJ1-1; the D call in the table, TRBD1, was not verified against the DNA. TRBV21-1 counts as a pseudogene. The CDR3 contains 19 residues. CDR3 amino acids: CASSKKPTGQGACKTEAFF. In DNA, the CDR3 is TGTGCCAGCAGCAAAAAACCGACGGGACAGGGGGCATGTAAGACTGAAGCTTTCTTT.

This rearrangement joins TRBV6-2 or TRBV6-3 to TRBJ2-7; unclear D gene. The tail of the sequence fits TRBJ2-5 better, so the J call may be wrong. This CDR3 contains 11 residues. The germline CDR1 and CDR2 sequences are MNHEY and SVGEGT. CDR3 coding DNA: TGTGCCAGCAGTTTTATTGAGACCCAGTACTTC. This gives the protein CASSFIETQYF.

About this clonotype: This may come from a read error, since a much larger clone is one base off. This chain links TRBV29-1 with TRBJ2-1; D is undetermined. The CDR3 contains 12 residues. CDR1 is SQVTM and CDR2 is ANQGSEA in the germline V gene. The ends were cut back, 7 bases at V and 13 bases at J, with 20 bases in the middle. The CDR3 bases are TGCAGCGCCCGACAAGCCGAAGAGACCCAGTTCTTC. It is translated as CSARQAEETQFF.

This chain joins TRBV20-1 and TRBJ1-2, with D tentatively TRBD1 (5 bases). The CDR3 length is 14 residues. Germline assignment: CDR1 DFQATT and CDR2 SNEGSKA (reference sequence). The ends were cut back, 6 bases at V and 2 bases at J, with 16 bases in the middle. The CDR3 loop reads CSAGIGRGNYGYTF. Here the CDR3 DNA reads TGCAGTGCGGGCATCGGGAGGGGAAACTATGGCTACACCTTC.

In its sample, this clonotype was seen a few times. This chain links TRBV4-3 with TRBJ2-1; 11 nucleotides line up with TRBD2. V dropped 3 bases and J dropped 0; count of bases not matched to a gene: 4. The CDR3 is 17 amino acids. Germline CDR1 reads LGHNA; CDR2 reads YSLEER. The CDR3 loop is CASSQGLAGGSYNEQFF. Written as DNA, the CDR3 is TGCGCCAGCAGCCAGGGGCTAGCGGGAGGCTCCTACAATGAGCAGTTCTTC.

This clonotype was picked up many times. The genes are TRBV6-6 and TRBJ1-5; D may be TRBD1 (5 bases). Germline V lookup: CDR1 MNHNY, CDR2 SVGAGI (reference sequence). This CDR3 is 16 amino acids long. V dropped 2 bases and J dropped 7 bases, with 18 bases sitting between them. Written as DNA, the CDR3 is TGTGCCAGCAGTTACCAAGGGACCCTTAGAGAACAGCCCCAGCATTTT. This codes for CASSYQGTLREQPQHF.

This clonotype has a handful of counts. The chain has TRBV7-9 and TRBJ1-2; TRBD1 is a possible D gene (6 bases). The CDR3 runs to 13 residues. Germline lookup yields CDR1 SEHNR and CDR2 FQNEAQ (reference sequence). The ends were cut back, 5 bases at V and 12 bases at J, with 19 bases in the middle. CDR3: CASSRGASTSNTF. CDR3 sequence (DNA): TGTGCCAGCAGCCGGGGGGCGTCGACGTCGAACACCTTC.

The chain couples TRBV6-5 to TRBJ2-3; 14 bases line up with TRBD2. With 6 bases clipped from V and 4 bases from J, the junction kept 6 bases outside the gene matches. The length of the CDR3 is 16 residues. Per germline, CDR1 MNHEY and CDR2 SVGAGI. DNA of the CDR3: TGTGCCAGCAGCCGACTAGCGGGAGGGAGCGCAGATACGCAGTATTTT. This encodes CASSRLAGGSADTQYF.